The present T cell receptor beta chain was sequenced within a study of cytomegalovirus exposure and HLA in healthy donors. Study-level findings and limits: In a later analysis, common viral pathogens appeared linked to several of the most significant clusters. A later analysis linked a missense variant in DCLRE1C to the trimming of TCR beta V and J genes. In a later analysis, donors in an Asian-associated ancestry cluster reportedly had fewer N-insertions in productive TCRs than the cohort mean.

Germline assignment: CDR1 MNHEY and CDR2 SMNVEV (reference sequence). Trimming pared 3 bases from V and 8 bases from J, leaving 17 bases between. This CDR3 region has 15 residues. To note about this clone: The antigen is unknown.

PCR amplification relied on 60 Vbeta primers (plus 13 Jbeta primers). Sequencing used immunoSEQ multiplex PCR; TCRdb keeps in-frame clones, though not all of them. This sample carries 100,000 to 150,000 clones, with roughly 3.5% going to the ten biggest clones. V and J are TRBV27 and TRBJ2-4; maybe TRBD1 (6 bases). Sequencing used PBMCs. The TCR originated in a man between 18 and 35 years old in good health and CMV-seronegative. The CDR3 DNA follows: TGTGCCAGCAGTTTTCTGAGTGGCCCAGGGGACATTCAGTACTTC. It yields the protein CASSFLSGPGDIQYF.